The following is a T cell receptor beta chain sequence with its context. The data were taken from a study of response to subunit inactivated influenza vaccine. The junction had 9 bases not matched to a gene; V was cut back by 1 base and J by 0 bases. Germline V gives CDR1 LGHNA, CDR2 YNFKEQ. The CDR3 is 17 residues long. One entry per CDR3 protein results from TCRdb running MiXCR on the RT-PCR reads. Counted here are 180,000 or so distinct CDR3 sequences, about 12% occurring once; the ten biggest clones make up roughly 29%. Separately, the same data were catalogued under a study of T cells expressing NK-cell markers. That work contributes: Beta-chain TCR cDNA was generated via 5'RACE template switching with UMIs. Repertoires of TCR beta were obtained from T cells sorted as CD3+CD56+NKG2C+, CD3+CD56+NKG2C- and CD3+CD56-NKG2C+.

The sample consisted of CD8+ T cells sorted from PBMCs, taken about 11 days after vaccination. J is TRBJ2-7 and V is TRBV4-2; TRBD2 matches 7 bases. The clonotype was recovered from a man aged 50 to 59 who received an inactivated influenza vaccine. The CDR3 DNA reads TGTGCCAGCAGCCAAGGGGGAGCGGGACCTTTCTCCTACGAGCAGTACTTC. Amino acids: CASSQGGAGPFSYEQYF.